This T cell receptor (beta chain) was captured in a study of T cells after yellow fever vaccination. 5'RACE template switching generated TCR cDNA, adding a universal primer site and UMIs. TCRdb re-analysed the 5' RACE reads in MiXCR, keeping a single row per CDR3 protein. The sample lists hundreds of thousands of distinct CDR3 sequences; around 12% were seen once. This clonotype occurred a few times. No antigen is known for it. General study points: Sorted repertoires could include abundant contaminating clonotypes from bulk cells. Post-booster repertoires contained most primary-vaccination clones again (roughly 96% CD4, around 88% CD8).

Trimming cost V 6 bases and J 3 bases, with 20 bases left between them. The length of the CDR3 is 16 residues. The clonotype was recovered from a man in his thirties or forties who received the YFV17D yellow fever vaccine. Sample: PBMCs, taken on the day of the yellow fever booster vaccination. The chain carries TRBV12-3 or TRBV12-4 and TRBJ2-5; D call uncertain. Written as DNA, the CDR3 is TGTGCCAGCAGCCCCCGGTCAAGCAGAAGGGAAGAGACCCAGTACTTC. Translated: CASSPRSSRREETQYF.